This TCR beta chain is drawn from a study of cytomegalovirus exposure and HLA in healthy donors. Study-level findings and limits: Several of the most significant clusters were apparently associated with common viral pathogens in a later analysis. In vitro testing confirmed three CMV-associated chains as specific for CMV antigens.

Per the germline V gene, CDR1 is SEHNR and CDR2 is FQNEAQ (reference sequence). The CDR3 runs 16 residues. Deletions cut 0 bases from V and 3 bases from J, with 11 bases between. The PCR had 60 Vbeta and 13 Jbeta primers. The table came from immunoSEQ multiplex PCR; TCRdb's copy has only in-frame clones and leaves some out. The sample records 150,000 to 200,000 clones, just over 75% being singletons. Regarding this clone: Its antigen is not identified.

Donors showed nominal health when sampled, although they likely had unrecorded immune exposures. Sequenced input: PBMCs. This sequence originates from a young man in good health and CMV-seronegative. The J gene is TRBJ2-2, the V gene TRBV7-9; no clear D. CDR3 nucleotides: TGTGCCAGCAGCTTAGCGCCTCGTGCGCACACCGGGGAGCTGTTTTTT. Translated: CASSLAPRAHTGELFF. The entire variable domain, with the rest obtained from reference TRBV7-9 and TRBJ2-2, is as follows: DTGVSQNPRHKITKRGQNVTFRCDPISEHNRLYWYRQTLGQGPEFLTYFQNEAQLEKSRLLSDRFSAERPKGSFSTLEIQRTEQGDSAMYLCASSLAPRAHTGELFFGEGSRLTVL.